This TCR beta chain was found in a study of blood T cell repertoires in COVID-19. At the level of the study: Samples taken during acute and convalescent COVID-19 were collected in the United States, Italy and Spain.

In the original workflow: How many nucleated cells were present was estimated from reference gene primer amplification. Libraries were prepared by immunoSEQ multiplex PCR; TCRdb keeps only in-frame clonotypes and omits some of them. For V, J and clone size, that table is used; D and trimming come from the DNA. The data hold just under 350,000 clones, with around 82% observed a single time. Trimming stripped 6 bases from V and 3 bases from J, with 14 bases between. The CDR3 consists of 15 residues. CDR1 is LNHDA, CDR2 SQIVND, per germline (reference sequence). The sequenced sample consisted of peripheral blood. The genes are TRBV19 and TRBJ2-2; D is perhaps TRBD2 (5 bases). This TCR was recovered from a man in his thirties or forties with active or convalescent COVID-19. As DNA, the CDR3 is TGTGCCAGTAGCACGCCGGAGGTGGACACCGGGGAGCTGTTTTTT. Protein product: CASSTPEVDTGELFF.